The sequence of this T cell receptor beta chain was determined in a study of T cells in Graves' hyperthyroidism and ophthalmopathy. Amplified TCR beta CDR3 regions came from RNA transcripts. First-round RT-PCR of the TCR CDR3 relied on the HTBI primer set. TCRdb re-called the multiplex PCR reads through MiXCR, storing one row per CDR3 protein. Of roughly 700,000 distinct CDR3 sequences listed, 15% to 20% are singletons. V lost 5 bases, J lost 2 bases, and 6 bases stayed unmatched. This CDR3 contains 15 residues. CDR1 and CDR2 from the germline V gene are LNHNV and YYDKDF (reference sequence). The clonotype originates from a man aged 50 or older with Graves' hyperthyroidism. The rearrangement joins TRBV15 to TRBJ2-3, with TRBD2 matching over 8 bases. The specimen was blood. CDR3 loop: CATSESGSLTDTQYF. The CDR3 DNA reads TGTGCCACCAGCGAGAGCGGGAGCCTCACAGATACGCAGTATTTT.